This T cell receptor beta chain was captured in a study of blood T cell repertoires in COVID-19. Produced via immunoSEQ multiplex PCR; TCRdb's table is partial and in-frame only. The sample carries 120,000 to 150,000 clones, 88% recorded once. The junction had 4 bases not matched to a gene; V was cut back by 2 bases and J by 7 bases. In germline, CDR1 is MNHEY, CDR2 SVGEGT. The CDR3 runs to 16 residues. Sequencing was carried out using peripheral blood. The sequence came from a human donor in a cohort sampled during active COVID-19. The chain combines TRBV6-2 or TRBV6-3 with TRBJ2-1; 14 bases are a match to TRBD2. This CDR3 reads CASSYGLAGGLNEQFF. As DNA, the CDR3 is TGTGCCAGCAGTTACGGACTAGCGGGAGGCCTAAATGAGCAGTTCTTC.